This T cell receptor (beta chain) was recorded in a study of identifying expanded T cells in peripheral blood. General study results and limits: Roughly 1.2 clones differed between technical replicates, versus approximately 16 and 20 over time.

Healthy donors had no documented immune events, such as infections, while sampled. This clone came up once. No antigen is known for it. The table came from immunoSEQ multiplex PCR; TCRdb's copy has only in-frame clones and leaves some out. The sample carries about 100,000 clones, over 70% recorded once. What was sequenced was blood. The source is a person between 18 and 75 years old in good health.

The CDR3 loop is CASSIRDKNYGYTF. The CDR3 nucleotides read TGTGCCAGTAGTATCCGGGACAAAAACTATGGCTACACCTTC. The chain has TRBV19 and TRBJ1-2; D is possibly TRBD1 (6 bases). CDR3 size: 14 residues. The V gene lost 3 bases and the J gene lost 2 bases, with 10 bases spanning the gap. Germline CDR1 is LNHDA and CDR2 is SQIVND (reference sequence).